The clone carrying this T cell receptor (beta chain) was found many times. The TCR beta library used iRepertoire HTBI primers with Arm-PCR amplification of CDR3. TCRdb re-analysed the multiplex PCR reads in MiXCR, keeping a single row per CDR3 protein. The repertoire holds some 450,000 distinct CDR3 sequences, with around 22% as singletons. Germline V gene data show CDR1 as SGHAT and CDR2 as FQNNGV. V lost 5 bases, J lost 8 bases, and 15 bases lay in between. The CDR3 runs 14 residues. The record originates from a study of regulatory T cells in long-lasting Graves disease. Regarding time point: persistent/refractory GD, antithyroid drugs over 5 years with positive TRAb. Researchers made the TCR library from RNA that was extracted from PBMCs.

The clonotype comes from a female donor with Graves disease. Sequenced material: peripheral blood mononuclear cells (PBMCs), taken when the disease was refractory, from a patient treated with antithyroid drugs. The chain joins TRBV11-2 to TRBJ1-4, with D unclear. In DNA, the CDR3 is TGTGCCAGCAGCCCTCAGACTGGTTGGGAAAAACTGTTTTTT. This gives the protein CASSPQTGWEKLFF.